This T cell receptor beta chain was recorded in a study of blood T cell repertoires in COVID-19. Study context: There were acute and convalescent COVID-19 samples, and they came from the United States, Italy and Spain. The cDNA or gDNA used as material had been derived from T cells, B-cell-depleted T cells, or PBMCs.

In the authors' workflow: Estimated nucleated cell counts came from reference gene primer amplification. Measured with immunoSEQ multiplex PCR; TCRdb has only the in-frame clones, and not every one. V, J and clone size derive from that table, while D and trimming were established from the DNA sequence. The sample holds about 490,000 clones, approximately 85% seen once. Trimming at V came to 1 base and at J to 2 bases, leaving 4 bases not matched to a gene. CDR1 LNHDA and CDR2 SQIVND come from the germline V gene (reference sequence). The CDR3 is 15 residues long. This clonotype originated in a human donor in a cohort sampled during active COVID-19. The V and J genes are TRBV19 and TRBJ2-7; TRBD2 matches 8 bases. The sample taken for sequencing was peripheral blood. DNA for the CDR3: TGTGCCAGTAGTATAGGACTAGCGCCAACCTACGAGCAGTACTTC. Translating gives CASSIGLAPTYEQYF. Based on the CDR3 plus reference TRBV19 and TRBJ2-7, the full variable domain is DGGITQSPKYLFRKEGQNVTLSCEQNLNHDAMYWYRQDPGQGLRLIYYSQIVNDFQKGDIAEGYSVSREKKESFPLTVTSAQKNPTAFYLCASSIGLAPTYEQYFGPGTRLTVT.